This T cell receptor (beta chain) was sequenced for a study of blood T cell repertoires in COVID-19. Trimming shortened V by 2 bases and J by 4 bases, and 8 bases separated the two germline ends. This CDR3 comprises 13 residues. Germline lookup yields CDR1 ENHRY and CDR2 SYGVKD. TCRdb keeps only in-frame clones here, not all; method: immunoSEQ multiplex PCR. This table holds 140,000 to 150,000 clones, nearly 90% found once. The clonotype comes from a man aged 70-80 years with acute or convalescent COVID-19. V gene TRBV10-3 combines with J gene TRBJ1-2; a possible D gene is TRBD1 (6 bases). Sequenced input: peripheral blood. The CDR3 protein is CAISEEQGYGYTF. In nucleotides, the CDR3 is TGTGCCATCAGTGAGGAACAGGGCTATGGCTACACCTTC.